These 20 T cell receptor beta chains originate from one sample sequenced in a study of blood T cell repertoires in COVID-19. Clones were read by immunoSEQ multiplex PCR, and TCRdb kept only the in-frame ones, dropping some. In the table there are 100,000 to 150,000 clones, 88% of which are singletons. The sequenced sample consisted of peripheral blood. The receptors were sampled from a man between 45 and 60 years old with acute or convalescent COVID-19.

This clone has more than one count but fewer than ten. CDR3 sequence (DNA): TGTGCCAGCAGCATGGGACTAGCGGGAGTGGGTGAGCAGTACTTC. It yields the protein CASSMGLAGVGEQYF. The J gene is TRBJ2-7, the V gene TRBV11-2, with 14 positions matching TRBD2. CDR1 and CDR2 (germline): SGHAT, FQNNGV. Germline trimming cut 5 bases from V and 7 bases from J; bases unmatched to any gene: 7. This CDR3 has 15 residues.

The chain recombines TRBV29-1 with TRBJ1-1; perhaps TRBD1 as D (5 bases). V was cut by 4 bases and J by 4 bases, with 10 bases left in between. Germline CDR1 is SQVTM and CDR2 is ANQGSEA. The CDR3 length is 12 residues. The CDR3, as DNA: TGCAGCGTTGTGGGGGGGACCACTGAAGCTTTCTTT. Its protein is CSVVGGTTEAFF.

The CDR3 loop reads CASSATWTGSNGYTF. In DNA form, the CDR3 reads TGTGCCAGCAGTGCTACTTGGACAGGGAGCAATGGCTACACCTTC. This chain connects TRBV2 to TRBJ1-2; 8 nucleotides line up with TRBD1. This CDR3 spans 15 amino acids. The V segment lost 4 bases and the J segment 6 bases; nucleotides outside the gene matches: 10. Germline V gene data show CDR1 as SNHLY and CDR2 as FYNNEI.

The V gene is TRBV6-1, the J gene TRBJ1-4, with 9 bases that match TRBD1. Trimming took 3 bases from V and 10 from J; bases not matched to a gene: 9. The CDR3 has 15 amino acids. CDR1 is MNHNS and CDR2 is SASEGT in the germline V gene. CDR3 coding DNA: TGTGCCAGCAGTGATTTTAGGACAGGGGATGGAAAACTGTTTTTT. Amino acid sequence: CASSDFRTGDGKLFF.

The genes are TRBV2 and TRBJ1-4, with D hard to call. V lost 8 bases, J lost 8 bases, and 12 bases lay in between. The CDR3 totals 12 residues. Germline CDR1 reads SNHLY; CDR2 reads FYNNEI. The CDR3 DNA follows: TGTGCCAGCCGGCGGGTCGACGAAAAACTGTTTTTT. It codes for CASRRVDEKLFF.

The CDR3 nucleotides are TGTGCCAGCACTCCCTCCTTGTTTCAGCCCCAGCATTTT. This translates into CASTPSLFQPQHF. The chain is built from TRBV6-5 and TRBJ1-5; unclear D gene. Germline loops: CDR1 MNHEY, CDR2 SVGAGI. The CDR3 spans 13 residues. The germline V and J ends were trimmed by 7 bases and 6 bases, with 13 bases remaining between them.

The table lists this clone with a few counts. The chain recombines TRBV3-1 (or the pseudogene TRBV3-2) with TRBJ1-2; D uncertain. CDR3 size: 17 residues. V was trimmed by 2 bases and J by 12 bases, leaving 28 bases between them. Germline V gene data show CDR1 as LGHDT and CDR2 as YNNKEL (reference sequence). The CDR3 region is CASSQRSRSLFFGVNTF. The CDR3 region has the DNA TGTGCCAGCAGCCAACGGTCCCGTTCTCTTTTTTTCGGAGTAAACACCTTC.

The chain has TRBV5-4 and TRBJ2-5; D is possibly TRBD1 (5 bases). Deletions cut 4 bases from V and 2 bases from J, with 18 bases between. Germline CDR1 reads SGHNT; CDR2 reads YYREEE (reference sequence). The CDR3 sequence is 16 residues long. The CDR3 nucleotides read TGTGCCAGCAGCCCAGTTAACGGACAATCTCAAGAGACCCAGTACTTC. It translates to CASSPVNGQSQETQYF.

This clone was detected only once. The chain has TRBV5-6 and TRBJ1-2, with D maybe TRBD1 (6 bases). CDR3 length equals 14 residues. V was trimmed by 5 bases and J by 4 bases, leaving 15 bases between them. The germline gives CDR1 SGHDT, CDR2 YYEEEE. In DNA form, the CDR3 reads TGTGCCAGCAGGAGATCAGGGGTCGGCTATGGCTACACCTTC. Translation gives CASRRSGVGYGYTF. Together with reference TRBV5-6 and TRBJ1-2, the CDR3 gives the full variable domain: DAGVTQSPTHLIKTRGQQVTLRCSPKSGHDTVSWYQQALGQGPQFIFQYYEEEERQRGNFPDRFSGHQFPNYSSELNVNALLLGDSALYLCASRRSGVGYGYTFGSGTRLTVV.

The V and J genes are TRBV30 and TRBJ2-4, with TRBD1 matching 7 bases. V lost 0 bases and J lost 0; bases outside the gene matches: 8. The CDR3 has 17 amino acids. Germline assignment: CDR1 GTSNPN and CDR2 SVGIG (reference sequence). The CDR3 nucleotides are TGTGCCTGGAGTGTACGAGGGACAGAACTAGCCAAAAACATTCAGTACTTC. Amino acids: CAWSVRGTELAKNIQYF.

The rearrangement joins TRBV5-1 to TRBJ2-7, with D possibly TRBD2 on 7 matching bases. From germline, CDR1 is SGHRS and CDR2 YFSETQ. V was cut by 3 bases and J by 7 bases, with 17 bases left in between. This CDR3 is built from 14 residues. The CDR3 nucleotides are TGCGCCAGCAGCTCCACGGCGGGGGCGAGGGAGCAGTACTTC. This codes for CASSSTAGAREQYF.

The chain employs TRBV12-5 and TRBJ1-2, with 9 nucleotides matching TRBD1. Trimming cost V 1 base and J 6 bases; bases outside gene matches: 3. The CDR3 consists of 14 residues. The V gene's germline CDR1 is LGHNT and CDR2 FRNRAP. The CDR3 here is CASGLEGQGHGYTF. The CDR3 DNA is TGTGCTAGTGGTTTGGAGGGACAGGGCCATGGCTACACCTTC.

This clone was seen once. This rearrangement joins TRBV2 to TRBJ2-4; 9 bases map to TRBD1. The junction had 2 bases not matched to a gene; V was cut back by 10 bases and J by 1 base. CDR3 size: 13 residues. Germline CDR1 reads SNHLY; CDR2 reads FYNNEI. In DNA, the CDR3 is TGTGCCAACAGGGGGCTGGCCAAAAACATTCAGTACTTC. Protein: CANRGLAKNIQYF.

The V gene is TRBV19, the J gene TRBJ1-2; possible D gene TRBD1, 6 bases. Trimming pared 5 bases from V and 4 bases from J, leaving 14 bases between. Germline V gives CDR1 LNHDA, CDR2 SQIVND (reference sequence). The CDR3 covers 14 residues. The CDR3 coding sequence is TGTGCCAGTAGTCAGTTCGGGGGGCTCTATGGCTACACCTTC. The encoded protein is CASSQFGGLYGYTF.

This clone came up a few times. V is TRBV28 and J is TRBJ1-2, with D possibly TRBD1 on 6 matching bases. The CDR3 runs 13 residues. Germline V gene sequence: CDR1 MDHEN, CDR2 SYDVKM. The V gene lost 7 bases and the J gene lost 8 bases, with 17 bases spanning the gap. DNA of the CDR3: TGTGCCAGCAATTCTCGAGGGGGAGCGGGCTACACCTTC. Amino acids: CASNSRGGAGYTF.

The J gene is TRBJ1-6, the V gene TRBV24-1, with unresolved D. The CDR3 length is 15 residues. Germline CDR1 is KGHDR and CDR2 is SFDVKD. The germline V and J ends were trimmed by 8 bases and 7 bases, with 17 bases remaining between them. Here the CDR3 reads CATTVSRDTNSPLHF. In nucleotides, the CDR3 is TGTGCCACCACTGTATCCCGGGATACGAATTCACCCCTCCACTTT.

This rearrangement joins TRBV10-2 to TRBJ1-2, with D tentatively TRBD1 (5 bases). This CDR3 region has 13 residues. The V gene's germline CDR1 is WSHSY and CDR2 SAAADI. The V end lost 8 bases, the J end lost 3 bases, and 13 bases lay between the germline ends. As DNA, the CDR3 is TGCGCCAGCGCTGTCAGACAGTACTATGGCTACACCTTC. Encoded protein: CASAVRQYYGYTF.

V gene TRBV6-5 combines with J gene TRBJ1-3, with D possibly being TRBD1 (5 bases). This CDR3 is built from 15 residues. V was pared by 9 bases and J by 0 bases, with 15 bases between. Per the germline V gene, CDR1 is MNHEY and CDR2 is SVGAGI. The CDR3, as DNA: TGTGCCAGTGCATGGGGGGGGAACTCTGGAAACACCATATATTTT. Translated: CASAWGGNSGNTIYF.

The chain uses TRBV28 and TRBJ1-5, with TRBD1 matching over 10 bases. CDR1 and CDR2 (germline): MDHEN, SYDVKM. CDR3 size: 14 residues. With 5 bases clipped from V and 7 bases from J, the junction kept 5 bases outside the gene matches. The CDR3 coding sequence is TGTGCCAGCAGTACCGGGACAGGGGTCCAGCCCCAGCATTTT. It encodes CASSTGTGVQPQHF.

This chain connects TRBV19 to TRBJ1-5, with D possibly being TRBD1 (6 bases). With 5 bases removed from V and 4 bases from J, the gap between germline ends came to 12 bases. In germline, CDR1 is LNHDA, CDR2 SQIVND (reference sequence). This CDR3 has 14 amino acids. CDR3 protein: CASSPHDRNQPQHF. In DNA, the CDR3 is TGTGCCAGTAGTCCCCACGACAGGAATCAGCCCCAGCATTTT. Supplemented by reference TRBV19 and TRBJ1-5, the full variable domain reads DGGITQSPKYLFRKEGQNVTLSCEQNLNHDAMYWYRQDPGQGLRLIYYSQIVNDFQKGDIAEGYSVSREKKESFPLTVTSAQKNPTAFYLCASSPHDRNQPQHFGDGTRLSIL.